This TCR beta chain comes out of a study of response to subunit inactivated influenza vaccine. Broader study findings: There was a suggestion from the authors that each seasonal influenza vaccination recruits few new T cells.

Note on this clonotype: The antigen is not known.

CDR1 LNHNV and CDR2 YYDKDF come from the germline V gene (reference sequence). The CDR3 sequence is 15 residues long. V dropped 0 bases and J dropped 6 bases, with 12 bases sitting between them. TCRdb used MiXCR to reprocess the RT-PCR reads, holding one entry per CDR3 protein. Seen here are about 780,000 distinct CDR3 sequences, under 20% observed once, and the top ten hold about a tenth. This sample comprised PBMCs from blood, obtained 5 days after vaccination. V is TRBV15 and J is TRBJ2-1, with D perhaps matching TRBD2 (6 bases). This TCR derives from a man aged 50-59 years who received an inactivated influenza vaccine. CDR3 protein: CATSRDRVGGNEQFF. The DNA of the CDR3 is TGTGCCACCAGCAGAGATAGGGTCGGGGGCAATGAGCAGTTCTTC.